The rows below give T cell receptor beta chains drawn from one sample of a study of regulatory T cells in long-lasting Graves disease. TCRdb reanalysed the multiplex PCR reads using MiXCR and keeps one entry per CDR3 protein. The repertoire holds around 420,000 distinct CDR3 sequences, roughly 16% seen once, with over 20% in the top ten. This specimen was peripheral blood mononuclear cells (PBMCs), taken at new diagnosis, from a patient treated with antithyroid drugs. These receptors were taken from a female donor with Graves disease. CDR3s include the opening cysteine and the closing phenylalanine or tryptophan. Fields, in order: D gene, V gene, clone size, J gene, CDR3 protein, CDR3 DNA. D genes are given only for firm matches. Clone size appears in some rows only: once, few, many, or a class for an expanded clone.

TRBD1,TRBV11-3,many,TRBJ1-2,CASSLPTGDGYTF,TGTGCCAGCAGCTTACCCACAGGGGATGGCTACACCTTC
TRBD1,TRBV27,.,TRBJ2-3,CASTQKGAGADTQYF,TGTGCCAGTACACAGAAGGGGGCTGGGGCAGATACGCAGTATTTT
.,TRBV4-1,many,TRBJ1-1,CASSQAETGRNTEAFF,TGCGCCAGCAGCCAAGCTGAGACAGGCCGGAACACTGAAGCTTTCTTT
TRBD2,TRBV27,.,TRBJ2-2,CASSTGGGGSGELFF,TGTGCCAGCAGTACCGGGGGGGGCGGTAGTGGGGAGCTGTTTTTT
TRBD1,TRBV29-1,many,TRBJ2-2,CSVGTGGAGELFF,TGCAGCGTCGGGACAGGAGGCGCCGGGGAGCTGTTTTTT
TRBD2,TRBV5-1,.,TRBJ2-1,CASSPGLAGYNGQFF,TGCGCCAGCAGCCCGGGACTAGCGGGGTACAATGGGCAGTTCTTC
.,TRBV6-2/TRBV6-3,many,TRBJ2-2,CASSPSGPPVPNTGELFF,TGTGCCAGCAGTCCCTCTGGACCACCTGTCCCGAACACCGGGGAGCTGTTTTTT
.,TRBV7-9,many,TRBJ1-1,CASSFEGNTEAFF,TGTGCCAGCAGCTTCGAGGGTAACACTGAAGCTTTCTTT
TRBD1,TRBV19,.,TRBJ1-1,CASSIHRQGHTEAFF,TGTGCCAGTAGTATTCACCGACAGGGGCACACTGAAGCTTTCTTT
.,TRBV5-1,many,TRBJ1-1,CASSLNGPRGGTEAFF,TGCGCCAGCAGCTTAAACGGGCCTCGGGGAGGTACTGAAGCTTTCTTT